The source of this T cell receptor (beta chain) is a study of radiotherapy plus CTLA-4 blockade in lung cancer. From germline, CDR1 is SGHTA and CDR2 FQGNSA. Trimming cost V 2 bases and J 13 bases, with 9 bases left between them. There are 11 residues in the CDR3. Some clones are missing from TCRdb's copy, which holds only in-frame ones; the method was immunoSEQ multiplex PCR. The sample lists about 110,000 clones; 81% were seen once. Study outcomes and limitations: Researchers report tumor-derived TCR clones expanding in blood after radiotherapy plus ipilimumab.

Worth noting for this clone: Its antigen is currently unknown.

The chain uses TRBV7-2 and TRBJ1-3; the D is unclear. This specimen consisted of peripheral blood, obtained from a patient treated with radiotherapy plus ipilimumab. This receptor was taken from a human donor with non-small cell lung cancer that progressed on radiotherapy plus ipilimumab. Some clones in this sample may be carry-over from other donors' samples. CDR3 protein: CASSLQRVIYF. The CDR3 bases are TGTGCCAGCAGCTTACAGAGGGTAATATATTTT.